Each of the 11 T cell receptor beta chains below was sequenced from the same sample in a study of cytomegalovirus exposure and HLA in healthy donors. Both 60 Vbeta primers and 13 Jbeta primers went into the PCR. Generated by immunoSEQ multiplex PCR, the TCRdb table keeps only in-frame clones and is missing some. This table holds 180,000 or so clones, about 88% found once. Sequenced material: PBMCs. The receptors were sampled from a woman aged 25 to 39 in good health and CMV-seronegative.

The chain combines TRBV9 with TRBJ2-7, with D possibly matching TRBD2 (6 bases). Germline loops: CDR1 SGDLS, CDR2 YYNGEE. The CDR3 totals 14 residues. V gave up 2 bases and J gave up 3 bases, with 12 bases separating them. CDR3 protein: CASSVGGFGYEQYF. CDR3 in DNA: TGTGCCAGCAGCGTTGGGGGGTTCGGCTACGAGCAGTACTTC.

The genes are TRBV2 and TRBJ2-7; TRBD2 aligns across 10 bases. V trimming: 7 bases; J trimming: 6 bases; junction bases outside the gene matches: 15. The CDR3 is 16 amino acids. Germline CDR1 SNHLY, CDR2 FYNNEI. For the CDR3, the DNA is TGTGCCAGCACAGGAGCGGGAGGGACCGCTGCCCTCGAGCAGTACTTC. This gives the protein CASTGAGGTAALEQYF. The entire variable domain, with the rest obtained from reference TRBV2 and TRBJ2-7, is as follows: EPEVTQTPSHQVTQMGQEVILRCVPISNHLYFYWYRQILGQKVEFLVSFYNNEISEKSEIFDDQFSVERPDGSNFTLKIRSTKLEDSAMYFCASTGAGGTAALEQYFGPGTRLTVT.

The genes are TRBV9 and TRBJ2-3; TRBD2 matches at 10 bases. The V gene end was trimmed by 3 bases and the J gene end by 5 bases; junction bases not matched to a gene: 6. CDR3 length: 15 residues. Germline V gives CDR1 SGDLS, CDR2 YYNGEE. CDR3 coding DNA: TGTGCCAGCAGCGCCCTAGCGGGAGATGTAGATACGCAGTATTTT. It translates to CASSALAGDVDTQYF.

This clone came up once. The chain couples TRBV10-2 to TRBJ2-7; 8 bases map to TRBD2. CDR1 is WSHSY and CDR2 is SAAADI in the germline V gene. The CDR3 contains 15 residues. V gave up 0 bases and J gave up 2 bases; unmatched junction bases: 3. CDR3 bases: TGCGCCAGCAGTGAGTCCCTAGCGGGCCCCTACGAGCAGTACTTC. Protein: CASSESLAGPYEQYF.

The chain is built from TRBV19 and TRBJ2-5; TRBD2 agrees at 11 bases. Per germline, CDR1 LNHDA and CDR2 SQIVND (reference sequence). Unmatched junction bases numbered 2, after V lost 1 base and J lost 1 base. CDR3 length: 16 residues. CDR3 amino acids: CASSIGLAGTQETQYF. As DNA, the CDR3 is TGTGCCAGTAGTATAGGACTAGCGGGGACCCAAGAGACCCAGTACTTC.

The chain employs TRBV18 and TRBJ1-4, with D unclear. The V end lost 2 bases, the J end lost 2 bases, and 6 bases lay between the germline ends. The CDR3 consists of 14 residues. Germline values: CDR1 KGHSH, CDR2 LQKENI. This CDR3 reads CASSPGPTNEKLFF. The CDR3, as DNA: TGTGCCAGCTCACCAGGGCCCACTAATGAAAAACTGTTTTTT.

V usage is TRBV11-2 and J usage is TRBJ2-3, with 8 nucleotides matching TRBD2. Germline V lookup: CDR1 SGHAT, CDR2 FQNNGV. Trimming took 1 base from V and 6 from J; bases not matched to a gene: 6. The CDR3 totals 15 residues. CDR3 in amino acids: CASSLAGGPFDTQYF. DNA of the CDR3: TGTGCCAGCAGCTTAGCGGGAGGGCCGTTTGATACGCAGTATTTT.

Turning to this clone: This sample includes further DNA sequences coding for the same CDR3. The chain combines TRBV28 with TRBJ2-1; D perhaps matches TRBD2 (6 bases). Germline CDR1 and CDR2: MDHEN and SYDVKM. The CDR3 loop spans 11 amino acids. Trimming removed 5 bases from V and 10 bases from J, with 9 bases in between. The CDR3 nucleotides read TGTGCCAGCAGTGGGGGGTACGAGCAGTTCTTC. Translation gives CASSGGYEQFF.

To note about this clone: The germline gene is not matched at one end of the junction; a read error may be the cause. J is TRBJ2-5 and V is TRBV5-1; D may be TRBD1 (6 bases). Germline V gene lookup returns CDR1 SGHRS and CDR2 YFSETQ. This CDR3 is built from 14 residues. CDR3 bases: TGCGCCAGCAGTTTGGGACACCCGGGGGAGACCCAGTACTTC. It specifies CASSLGHPGETQYF.

The genes are TRBV5-8 and TRBJ1-4; TRBD1 might be the D (6 bases). Germline V gives CDR1 SGHTS, CDR2 YDEGEE. Trimming cost V 2 bases and J 7 bases, with 18 bases left between them. This CDR3 region has 16 residues. CDR3 sequence: CASSFAWQGLGEKLFF. The CDR3 DNA reads as TGTGCCAGCAGCTTTGCATGGCAGGGGCTAGGTGAAAAACTGTTTTTT. Supplemented by reference TRBV5-8 and TRBJ1-4, the full variable domain reads EAGVTQSPTHLIKTRGQQATLRCSPISGHTSVYWYQQALGLGLQFLLWYDEGEERNRGNFPPRFSGRQFPNYSSELNVNALELEDSALYLCASSFAWQGLGEKLFFGSGTQLSVL.

V usage is TRBV6-1 and J usage is TRBJ2-7; D uncertain. This CDR3 is built from 14 residues. V shed 4 bases and J shed 1 base, with 11 bases lying between them. CDR1 is MNHNS, CDR2 SASEGT, per germline. The CDR3 protein is CASSVEHYSYEQYF. The CDR3 region has the DNA TGTGCCAGCAGTGTGGAACACTATTCCTACGAGCAGTACTTC.